The T cell receptor beta chain under discussion was sequenced for a study of blood T cell repertoires in COVID-19. Across the study: The United States, Italy and Spain provided the acute and convalescent COVID-19 samples. Sample material is recorded as cDNA or gDNA derived from T cells, B-cell-depleted T cells, or PBMCs.

Original processing methods: The assay estimated nucleated cells by amplifying reference gene primers. Sequencing was performed with immunoSEQ multiplex PCR; in TCRdb, only in-frame clones are kept and a portion is missing. That table gives V, J and clone size, and the DNA gave D and trimming. The sample yields over 250,000 clones, about four fifths seen once. The V gene lost 5 bases and the J gene lost 10 bases, with 16 bases spanning the gap. The CDR3 loop spans 13 amino acids. Germline CDR1 reads SGHTA; CDR2 reads FQGTGA. Source material: peripheral blood. The rearrangement uses TRBV7-3 and TRBJ2-3; D perhaps matches TRBD2 (6 bases). This receptor was obtained from a woman between 45 and 65 years old who had recovered from COVID-19. The CDR3 reads CASSPASVEAQYF. CDR3 in DNA: TGTGCCAGCAGCCCGGCTAGCGTTGAGGCGCAGTATTTT.